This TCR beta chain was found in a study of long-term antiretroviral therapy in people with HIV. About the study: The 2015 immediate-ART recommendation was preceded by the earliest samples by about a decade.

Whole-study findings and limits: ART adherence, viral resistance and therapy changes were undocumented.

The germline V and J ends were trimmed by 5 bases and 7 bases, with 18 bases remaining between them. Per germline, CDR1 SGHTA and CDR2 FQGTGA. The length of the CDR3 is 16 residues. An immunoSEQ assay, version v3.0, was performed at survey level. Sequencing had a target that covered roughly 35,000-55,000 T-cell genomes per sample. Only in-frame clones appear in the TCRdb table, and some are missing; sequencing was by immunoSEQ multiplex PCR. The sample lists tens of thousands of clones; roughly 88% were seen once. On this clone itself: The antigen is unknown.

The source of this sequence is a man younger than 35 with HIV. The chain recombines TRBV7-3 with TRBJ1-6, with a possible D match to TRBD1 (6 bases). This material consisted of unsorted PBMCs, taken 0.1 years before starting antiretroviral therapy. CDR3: CASSHKQGGKNSPLHF. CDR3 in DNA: TGTGCCAGCAGCCACAAACAGGGAGGGAAGAATTCACCCCTCCACTTT.